A selection of T cell receptor beta chains follows, all from one sample in a study of CD8 T cells in ankylosing spondylitis. TCRdb ran MiXCR on the 5' RACE reads and lists one entry per CDR3 protein. The sample includes some 130,000 distinct CDR3 sequences, around 15% of them seen just once. The sequencing input was blood, either unsorted or a sorted T cell fraction (not recorded which). Receptors originate from a female donor with ankylosing spondylitis or in good health (not recorded which). CDR3s include the opening cysteine and the closing phenylalanine or tryptophan. Each record gives: D gene, J gene, clone size, V gene, CDR3 DNA, CDR3 protein. D genes are given only for firm matches. Only some rows state a clone size, as once, few, many or a class for expanded clones.

d_call: .
j_call: TRBJ1-1
clone_size: .
v_call: TRBV10-3
cdr3_nt: TGTGCCATCAGTGATTTGGGGGGGAACACTGAAGCTTTCTTT
cdr3_aa: CAISDLGGNTEAFF

d_call: .
j_call: TRBJ2-2
clone_size: many
v_call: TRBV27
cdr3_nt: TGTGCCAGCAGGCTTACGACCGGGGAGCTGTTTTTT
cdr3_aa: CASRLTTGELFF

d_call: .
j_call: TRBJ1-5
clone_size: .
v_call: TRBV18
cdr3_nt: TGTGCCAGCTCACCAGAGGCGACCAACAATCAGCCCCAGCATTTT
cdr3_aa: CASSPEATNNQPQHF

d_call: TRBD2
j_call: TRBJ2-7
clone_size: few
v_call: TRBV20-1
cdr3_nt: TGCAGTGCTTCTGAAGTAGCGGGGGTCCACGAGCAGTACTTC
cdr3_aa: CSASEVAGVHEQYF

d_call: .
j_call: TRBJ1-3
clone_size: many
v_call: TRBV20-1
cdr3_nt: TGCAGTGCTGCCGTTAAATCTGGAAACACCATATATTTT
cdr3_aa: CSAAVKSGNTIYF

d_call: .
j_call: TRBJ2-7
clone_size: many
v_call: TRBV10-3
cdr3_nt: TGTGCCATCAGTCCCCCGGGAACGGGCATATACGAGCAGTACTTC
cdr3_aa: CAISPPGTGIYEQYF

d_call: .
j_call: TRBJ1-4
clone_size: many
v_call: TRBV5-1
cdr3_nt: TGCGCCAGCAGCTTGGGAATGGTCGATTCTGAAAAACTGTTTTTT
cdr3_aa: CASSLGMVDSEKLFF

d_call: TRBD2
j_call: TRBJ2-3
clone_size: many
v_call: TRBV11-2
cdr3_nt: TGTGCCAGCAGCTTAGACGGGAGGCACACAGATACGCAGTATTTT
cdr3_aa: CASSLDGRHTDTQYF

d_call: .
j_call: TRBJ1-4
clone_size: few
v_call: TRBV25-1
cdr3_nt: TGTGCCAGCAGTGCGAGTTTCACCCCCGAAAAACTGTTTTTT
cdr3_aa: CASSASFTPEKLFF

d_call: TRBD1
j_call: TRBJ2-7
clone_size: .
v_call: TRBV19
cdr3_nt: TGTGCCAGTAGAAAAAGAACCGGGACAGGGGCGATTTACGAGCAGTACTTC
cdr3_aa: CASRKRTGTGAIYEQYF

d_call: TRBD2
j_call: TRBJ2-3
clone_size: .
v_call: TRBV27
cdr3_nt: TGTGCCAGCAGGGTGCCCGGGACTAGCGACACAGATACGCAGTATTTT
cdr3_aa: CASRVPGTSDTDTQYF

d_call: .
j_call: TRBJ2-2
clone_size: many
v_call: TRBV12-3/TRBV12-4
cdr3_nt: TGTGCCAGCAGCATGGGAGGAACCGGGGAGCTGTTTTTT
cdr3_aa: CASSMGGTGELFF

d_call: .
j_call: TRBJ2-7
clone_size: few
v_call: TRBV10-1
cdr3_nt: TGCGCTGAGTCCTATCGGACGGGTAACTCCTACGAGCAGTACTTC
cdr3_aa: CAESYRTGNSYEQYF

d_call: .
j_call: TRBJ2-3
clone_size: many
v_call: TRBV20-1
cdr3_nt: TGCAGTGCCGGAAGTGGTAGCGGCACAGATACGCAGTATTTT
cdr3_aa: CSAGSGSGTDTQYF

d_call: .
j_call: TRBJ2-7
clone_size: .
v_call: TRBV30
cdr3_nt: TGTGCCTGGGGGAAAAGCTCCTACGAGCAGTACTTC
cdr3_aa: CAWGKSSYEQYF